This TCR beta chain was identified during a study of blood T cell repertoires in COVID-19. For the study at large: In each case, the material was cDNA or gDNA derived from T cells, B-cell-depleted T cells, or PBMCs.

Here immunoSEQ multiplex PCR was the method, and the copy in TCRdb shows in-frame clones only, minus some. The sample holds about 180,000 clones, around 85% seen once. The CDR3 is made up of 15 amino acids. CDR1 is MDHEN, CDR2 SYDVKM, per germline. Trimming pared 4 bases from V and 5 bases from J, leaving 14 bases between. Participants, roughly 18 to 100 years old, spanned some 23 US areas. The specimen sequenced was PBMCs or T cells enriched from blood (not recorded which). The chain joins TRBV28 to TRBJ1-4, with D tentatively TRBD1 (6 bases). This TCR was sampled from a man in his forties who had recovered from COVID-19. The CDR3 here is CASSSHEGGNEKLFF. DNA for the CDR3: TGTGCCAGCAGTTCGCATGAGGGGGGGAATGAAAAACTGTTTTTT. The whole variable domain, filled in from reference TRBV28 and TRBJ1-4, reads DVKVTQSSRYLVKRTGEKVFLECVQDMDHENMFWYRQDPGLGLRLIYFSYDVKMKEKGDIPEGYSVSREKKERFSLILESASTNQTSMYLCASSSHEGGNEKLFFGSGTQLSVL.